The 4 T cell receptor beta chains in this list originate from one sample, sequenced in a study of CD8 T cells in ankylosing spondylitis. TCRdb redid the calling of the 5' RACE reads with MiXCR, one entry per CDR3 protein. The sample carries around 100,000 distinct CDR3 sequences, about 24% recorded once. Specimen: synovial fluid, either unsorted or a sorted T cell fraction (not recorded which). The receptors originated from a male donor with ankylosing spondylitis.

In this sample, this clonotype turned up many times. The chain combines TRBV12-5 with TRBJ2-1; maybe TRBD2 (7 bases). Looked up from germline, CDR1 is LGHNT and CDR2 is FRNRAP. The CDR3 loop spans 17 amino acids. V lost 0 bases and J 4 bases, leaving 16 bases between the germline ends. The CDR3 spells CASGLVRGRDSYNEQFF. In DNA, the CDR3 is TGTGCTAGTGGTTTGGTTAGGGGGAGGGATTCATACAATGAGCAGTTCTTC.

This clonotype appeared a few times. This chain links TRBV18 with TRBJ1-2, with D perhaps TRBD1 (6 bases). The CDR3 contains 14 residues. V was pared by 6 bases and J by 4 bases, with 15 bases between. Germline V gene sequence: CDR1 KGHSH, CDR2 LQKENI. CDR3 in DNA: TGTGCCAGCTCGGCCGGGACACGGGGCTATGGCTACACCTTC. It is translated as CASSAGTRGYGYTF.

The chain uses TRBV20-1 and TRBJ2-7; D call uncertain. Germline V gene lookup returns CDR1 DFQATT and CDR2 SNEGSKA (reference sequence). The CDR3 totals 13 residues. V lost 5 bases, J lost 3 bases, and 14 bases lay in between. CDR3 residues: CSAPPPGYYEQYF. For the CDR3, the DNA is TGCAGTGCTCCGCCCCCCGGATACTACGAGCAGTACTTC.

The gene calls are TRBV20-1 and TRBJ2-7; maybe TRBD2 (6 bases). Deletions cut 1 base from V and 5 bases from J, with 15 bases between. The CDR3 loop spans 14 amino acids. Germline CDR1 is DFQATT and CDR2 is SNEGSKA (reference sequence). CDR3 sequence reads: CSARVGQAGNEQYV. DNA for the CDR3: TGCAGTGCTAGAGTAGGGCAGGCGGGAAACGAGCAGTACGTC.